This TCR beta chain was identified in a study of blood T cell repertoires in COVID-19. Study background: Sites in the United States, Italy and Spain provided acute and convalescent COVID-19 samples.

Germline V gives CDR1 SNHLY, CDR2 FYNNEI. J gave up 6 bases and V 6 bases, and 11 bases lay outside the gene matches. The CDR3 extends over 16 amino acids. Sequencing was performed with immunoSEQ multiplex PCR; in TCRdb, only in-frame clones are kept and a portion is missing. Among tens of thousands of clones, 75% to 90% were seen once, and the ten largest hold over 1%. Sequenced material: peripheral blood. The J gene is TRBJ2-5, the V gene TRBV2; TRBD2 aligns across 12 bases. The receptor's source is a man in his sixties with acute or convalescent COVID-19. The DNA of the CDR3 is TGTGCCAGCAGGCAATCCGAGACTAGCGGGAGTAAGACCCAGTACTTC. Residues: CASRQSETSGSKTQYF.